The sample holds a few counts of the clone carrying this TCR beta chain. The antigen remains undetermined. The sample originates from a study of beta chain features in type 1 diabetes. The isolated RNA, all of it, was reverse transcribed, so expressed TCRB transcripts were what got sequenced. TCRdb's copy holds only in-frame clones and misses some; the assay was immunoSEQ multiplex PCR. The sample yields 450,000 or so clones, roughly an eighth seen once. General study points: Insertions were fewer and deletions more numerous at VDJ junctions in type 1 diabetes patients. TCRB CDR3 length was moderately but significantly reduced in all four CD4+ subsets of Type 1 diabetes patients. It was not settled here whether HLA type affects TCRB rearrangement.

The CDR3 consists of 19 residues. The specimen was naive CD4+ T cells from blood. The clonotype was recovered from a woman in her late teens or twenties in good health. The chain is built from TRBV1 and TRBJ2-1; the table's D call of TRBD2 was not tested on the DNA. TRBV1 is a pseudogene segment. The CDR3 spells CTSSQDSPSGNNSYNEQFF. The CDR3, as DNA: TGCACCAGCAGCCAAGATTCCCCTAGCGGGAACAACTCCTACAATGAGCAGTTCTTC.